The clone carrying this T cell receptor (beta chain) showed up just a few times. What it binds is unknown. The CDR3 runs 17 residues. The sample originates from a study of CD8+ T cells in alopecia areata. For the study at large: Treated patients took oral tofacitinib at 5 to 10 mg twice daily.

Sequencing used cDNA as its template, made by extracting RNA and reverse transcribing it. TCRdb keeps only in-frame clones here, not all; method: immunoSEQ multiplex PCR. The sample has approximately 150,000 clones; about 67% are singletons. Whole-study results and caveats: Resident alphabeta T-cell populations of normal skin are likewise subject to sequencing in scalp samples.

Obtained from alopecia areata patients were lesional scalp punch biopsies along with peripheral blood. Cell sorting on a FACSAria was used to separate CD4+ and CD8+ T cells from the PBMCs. This clonotype originated in a human donor with alopecia areata. This chain connects TRBV21-1 to TRBJ2-1; the table calls TRBD2, which could not be checked here. TRBV21-1 is assigned pseudogene status. The sample in question was CD8+ T cells sorted from blood, obtained at week 0. CDR3 in amino acids: CASSKEAGSNGGYEQFF. In nucleotides, the CDR3 is TGTGCCAGCAGCAAAGAAGCGGGGTCCAACGGGGGGTATGAGCAGTTCTTC.